The present T cell receptor beta chain was sequenced within a study of PD-1 blockade in classical Hodgkin lymphoma (TCRdb year 2020). With regard to the full study: The study used TCR beta sequencing and CyTOF to define a peripheral blood immune signature of response to PD-1 blockade in classical Hodgkin lymphoma.

The Qiagen DNeasy kit was used to extract genomic DNA from unsorted PBMCs and from the negatively selected CD4+ and CD8+ fractions. TCR beta CDR3 regions were subjected to amplification by immunoSEQ multiplex PCR with primers that anneal to V and J segments. A synthetic immune receptor repertoire was used to minimize amplification bias, and any residual bias was removed computationally once sequencing was done. Under the source paper's analysis protocol: Custom Python scripts were used to quantify repertoire diversity as the Shannon entropy index. Unsorted, CD4+ and CD8+ repertoires were examined separately, except in combined analyses, for which CD4+ and CD8+ sequences were merged in silico. Drawn from immuneACCESS, this table holds only the in-frame rearrangements with V and J called that TCRdb kept. Clones are partly lost; checked studies trace under half to an unresolved V gene and leave the rest unexplained. The V and J calls and clone size come from that table; D and trimming were worked out from the DNA. The sample has tens of thousands of clones on record, roughly 88% of them singletons. Over 4% of the sample is held by the ten biggest clonotypes.

Broader findings and caveats from the paper: The study was limited to a single clinical trial cohort, and causes of repertoire differences, possibly disease activity or prior therapy, remained undefined. Newly diagnosed patients were reported to have lower baseline TCR diversity than healthy donors, and relapsed/refractory patients were reported to have lower baseline TCR diversity still.

This clone showed up just a few times. Which antigen it targets is not known. No per-base quality is available; no much larger clone lies one base away. The sample's time point label, decoded: newly diagnosed, previously untreated cHL patient sample. To serve as a comparison group for the relapsed/refractory trial patients, PBMCs were sequenced from patients with newly diagnosed, previously untreated classical Hodgkin lymphoma. Peripheral blood was collected in 8 mL Vacutainer Cell Preparation Tubes, from which PBMCs were isolated by centrifugation and then cryopreserved. Including cysteine and phenylalanine, the CDR3 has 13 amino acids. Only the CDR3 region is kept as DNA, spanning 39 bases read in frame from base 1. The CDR1 and CDR2 encoded by the germline V gene (reference sequence) are GTSNPN and SVGIG. At the junction V is shortened by 0 bases and J by 7 bases; bases outside the gene matches: 4.

The clonotype was recovered from a human donor with classical Hodgkin lymphoma. Sequences were obtained from peripheral blood mononuclear cells (PBMCs). The rearranged segments are TRBV30 and TRBJ2-3, and 7 junctional nucleotides match TRBD2. The CDR3 is CAWSVNGRNTQYF. DNA sequence: TGTGCCTGGAGTGTCAACGGGAGGAATACGCAGTATTTT.